The 18 T cell receptor beta chains listed next were all sequenced from one sample in a study of cytomegalovirus exposure and HLA in healthy donors (dated by TCRdb to about 2017). The library was obtained by the immunoSEQ multiplex PCR assay. A mixture of 60 forward primers for TCR Vbeta segments and 13 reverse primers for TCR Jbeta segments was used in the multiplex PCR. TCRdb limited this immuneACCESS table to in-frame rearrangements with V and J called. A share of clones is missing; checked studies link under half to unresolved V genes, and the rest is unexplained. The data table for this sample lists 200,000 to 250,000 clones. The top ten clones comprise more than 0.95% of the sample. The sample consisted of PBMCs. The source is a girl aged 2 to 10 in good health and CMV-seropositive.

The chain carries TRBV4-2 and TRBJ1-2, with TRBD1 matching 12 bases. V shed 8 bases, J shed 2 bases, and the junction held 12 bases outside the gene matches. CDR3 size: 17 residues. Germline V gene sequence: CDR1 LGHNA, CDR2 YNFKEQ. Written as DNA, the CDR3 is TGTGCCAGCCGACACCCGGGACAGGGGGCAGAGAACTATGGCTACACCTTC. It codes for CASRHPGQGAENYGYTF.

The chain couples TRBV30 to TRBJ1-2, with a weak D call TRBD1 (6 bases). CDR1 and CDR2 (germline): GTSNPN, SVGIG (reference sequence). CDR3 length equals 16 residues. Trimming removed 5 bases at V and 3 bases at J, with 22 bases between. In DNA, the CDR3 is TGTGCCTGGGTACCTAACAGGGTATTACGGGACTATGGCTACACCTTC. This gives the protein CAWVPNRVLRDYGYTF.

This chain uses TRBV4-1 with TRBJ2-5; 7 nucleotides align to TRBD2. The DNA end favors TRBJ2-7, so the J call may be wrong. The CDR3 loop spans 14 amino acids. Germline values: CDR1 MGHRA, CDR2 YSYEKL. CDR3 in amino acids: CASSRASGSYEQYF. As DNA, the CDR3 is TGCGCCAGCAGCCGGGCTAGCGGATCCTACGAGCAGTACTTC.

The chain links TRBV6-1 to TRBJ2-1; TRBD2 aligns across 16 bases. The germline V gene has CDR1 MNHNS and CDR2 SASEGT. J was trimmed by 5 bases and V by 3 bases; bases with no gene match: 10. There are 19 residues in the CDR3. CDR3 coding DNA: TGTGCCAGCAGTGAGGGACTAGCGGGAGGGCCTAGAGCGGACAATGAGCAGTTCTTC. It specifies CASSEGLAGGPRADNEQFF.

The J gene is TRBJ1-1, the V gene TRBV6-5; D is unresolved. Germline-derived CDR1 and CDR2 are MNHEY and SVGAGI. V was shortened by 6 bases and J by 2 bases, with 13 bases between the two germline ends. The CDR3 contains 14 residues. Here the CDR3 reads CASRNLFRNTEAFF. CDR3 bases: TGTGCCAGCAGGAACCTGTTTAGAAACACTGAAGCTTTCTTT.

The chain combines TRBV5-1 with TRBJ2-1; 14 bases fit TRBD2. Germline CDR1 is SGHRS and CDR2 is YFSETQ. V shed 3 bases, J shed 6 bases, and the junction held 5 bases outside the gene matches. This CDR3 has 16 amino acids. The CDR3 bases are TGCGCCAGCAGCTCCCCGGGACTAGCGGGAGTCAATGAGCAGTTCTTC. This gives the protein CASSSPGLAGVNEQFF. The full variable domain, its missing parts supplied by reference TRBV5-1 and TRBJ2-1, is KAGVTQTPRYLIKTRGQQVTLSCSPISGHRSVSWYQQTPGQGLQFLFEYFSETQRNKGNFPGRFSGRQFSNSRSEMNVSTLELGDSALYLCASSSPGLAGVNEQFFGPGTRLTVL.

This sequence joins TRBV5-4 and TRBJ1-2; D is unresolved. The germline V gene has CDR1 SGHNT and CDR2 YYREEE (reference sequence). V was cut by 4 bases and J by 8 bases, with 12 bases left in between. The CDR3 runs 12 residues. The DNA of the CDR3 is TGTGCCAGCAGCACGCCGGGGTCCGGCTACACCTTC. Translated: CASSTPGSGYTF.

V is TRBV27 and J is TRBJ1-2, with TRBD1 identical over 8 bases. Germline loops: CDR1 MNHEY, CDR2 SMNVEV (reference sequence). With 1 base clipped from V and 7 bases from J, the junction kept 2 bases outside the gene matches. This CDR3 contains 13 residues. CDR3 nucleotides: TGTGCCAGCAGTTTATGGACAGGGCTTGGCTACACCTTC. Encoded protein: CASSLWTGLGYTF.

The chain combines TRBV7-6 with TRBJ1-1; D unresolved. With 4 bases removed from V and 4 bases from J, the gap between germline ends came to 13 bases. This CDR3 contains 14 residues. Germline CDR1 reads SGHVS; CDR2 reads FNYEAQ. The CDR3 loop reads CASSSPDRGTEAFF. In DNA form, the CDR3 reads TGTGCCAGCAGCTCCCCTGACCGGGGCACTGAAGCTTTCTTT.

The chain joins TRBV2 to TRBJ1-5; D gene uncertain. CDR3 length equals 14 residues. Germline V gene lookup returns CDR1 SNHLY and CDR2 FYNNEI. V lost 9 bases, J lost 3 bases, and 15 bases lay in between. The CDR3 spells CASAGLANNQPQHF. CDR3 in DNA: TGTGCCAGTGCTGGTTTAGCGAACAATCAGCCCCAGCATTTT.

The chain joins TRBV15 to TRBJ2-7; 9 positions match TRBD2. V trimming: 2 bases; J trimming: 1 base; junction bases outside the gene matches: 0. CDR3 length: 14 residues. Germline V gene sequence: CDR1 LNHNV, CDR2 YYDKDF (reference sequence). As DNA, the CDR3 is TGTGCCACCAGCAGACTAGCGGGATCCTACGAGCAGTACTTC. This encodes CATSRLAGSYEQYF. Using reference TRBV15 and TRBJ2-7 for the parts outside the CDR3, the full variable domain is DAMVIQNPRYQVTQFGKPVTLSCSQTLNHNVMYWYQQKSSQAPKLLFHYYDKDFNNEADTPDNFQSRRPNTSFCFLDIRSPGLGDTAMYLCATSRLAGSYEQYFGPGTRLTVT.

The genes are TRBV10-2 and TRBJ1-1; D not certain. CDR1 WSHSY and CDR2 SAAADI come from the germline V gene. The CDR3 loop spans 12 amino acids. V gave up 3 bases and J gave up 7 bases, with 9 bases separating them. For the CDR3, the DNA is TGCGCCAGCAGTGAATGGCAGTATGAAGCTTTCTTT. This gives the protein CASSEWQYEAFF.

V gene TRBV18 combines with J gene TRBJ2-1; 13 nucleotides agree with TRBD2. CDR1 is KGHSH, CDR2 LQKENI, per germline. Trimming took 8 bases from V and 4 from J; bases not matched to a gene: 11. CDR3 length: 17 residues. The CDR3 is CASPTNTGLAGYNEQFF. The CDR3 region has the DNA TGTGCCAGCCCAACTAACACGGGACTAGCGGGATACAATGAGCAGTTCTTC. Combining the CDR3 with reference TRBV18 and TRBJ2-1 gives the whole variable domain NAGVMQNPRHLVRRRGQEARLRCSPMKGHSHVYWYRQLPEEGLKFMVYLQKENIIDESGMPKERFSAEFPKEGPSILRIQQVVRGDSAAYFCASPTNTGLAGYNEQFFGPGTRLTVL.

This chain connects TRBV11-2 to TRBJ1-3; weak D call: TRBD1 (5 bases). V was shortened by 2 bases and J by 2 bases, with 7 bases between the two germline ends. Germline lookup yields CDR1 SGHAT and CDR2 FQNNGV. This CDR3 region has 14 residues. The CDR3 region is CASSLLTAGNTIYF. CDR3 DNA sequence: TGTGCCAGCAGCTTATTGACAGCTGGAAACACCATATATTTT.

This chain uses TRBV19 with TRBJ2-2; D might be TRBD2 (6 bases). The CDR3 spans 14 residues. V shed 8 bases and J shed 4 bases, with 14 bases lying between them. The V gene's germline CDR1 is LNHDA and CDR2 SQIVND (reference sequence). DNA for the CDR3: TGTGCCAGTTCTCTAGCGTTGGTCACCGGGGAGCTGTTTTTT. Its protein product is CASSLALVTGELFF.

V usage is TRBV6-6 and J usage is TRBJ2-7; 8 nucleotides line up with TRBD1. V was pared by 7 bases and J by 3 bases, with 2 bases of the junction left unmatched. Germline assignment: CDR1 MNHNY and CDR2 SVGAGI (reference sequence). The CDR3 consists of 12 residues. The CDR3, as DNA: TGTGCCAGCACCGGACAGGGCTACGAGCAGTACTTC. As protein: CASTGQGYEQYF.

The V call is TRBV28, the J call TRBJ1-5; D is undetermined. The CDR3 runs to 14 residues. The ends were cut back, 7 bases at V and 3 bases at J, with 13 bases in the middle. CDR1 is MDHEN, CDR2 SYDVKM, per germline. CDR3 sequence (DNA): TGTGCCAGCAAAGAGCGCCGATTCAATCAGCCCCAGCATTTT. Protein product: CASKERRFNQPQHF.

This chain connects TRBV15 to TRBJ1-1; 7 bases line up with TRBD1. J gave up 3 bases and V 3 bases, and 1 base lay outside the gene matches. The CDR3 is 13 amino acids. The germline gives CDR1 LNHNV, CDR2 YYDKDF (reference sequence). The CDR3 DNA reads as TGTGCCACCAGCAGTACAGGGGACACTGAAGCTTTCTTT. Its translation is CATSSTGDTEAFF. The full variable domain, completed using reference TRBV15 and TRBJ1-1, is DAMVIQNPRYQVTQFGKPVTLSCSQTLNHNVMYWYQQKSSQAPKLLFHYYDKDFNNEADTPDNFQSRRPNTSFCFLDIRSPGLGDTAMYLCATSSTGDTEAFFGQGTRLTVV.